The text below deals with one T cell receptor beta chain. No antigen is known for it. Base qualities were left out, and no much larger clone turns up one base away. The CDR3 goes from the cysteine to the phenylalanine over 15 residues. This entry keeps only the CDR3 DNA: 45 bases, framed from base 1. Trimming costs V 5 bases and J 2 bases, and their ends lie 15 bases apart. CDR1 KGHSY and CDR2 FQNENV were looked up in the germline V gene. The data originate from a study of control samples from healthy donors and cancer patients (dated by TCRdb to the early 2020s). Libraries were prepared through the immunoSEQ multiplex PCR assay. Sourced from immuneACCESS, this table was stored by TCRdb with only in-frame sequences that have V and J called. A share of the clones is absent; for the studies checked, an unresolved V gene accounts for under half, and the remainder has no known explanation. The sample data list about 40,000 clones, and approximately 90% of these were observed just once. 3% to 4.5% of the sample is held by the ten biggest clonotypes.

Input material: blood. The receptor's source is a woman between 45 and 65 years old in good health. The chain is made from TRBV16 and TRBJ1-1; TRBD1 is possibly the D segment (6 matching bases). The sequenced DNA is TGTGCCAGCAGCGGGCAGGGGCCAACTAACACTGAAGCTTTCTTT. Its translation is CASSGQGPTNTEAFF.